The clone carrying this T cell receptor (beta chain) was observed once. The data stem from a study of T cell changes during pregnancy in multiple sclerosis. Libraries were prepared by immunoSEQ multiplex PCR; TCRdb keeps only in-frame clonotypes and omits some of them. The repertoire includes approximately 130,000 clones, roughly 95% of them detected once, and more than 0.4% sits in the top ten. Germline values: CDR1 MNHNS, CDR2 SASEGT. J gave up 5 bases and V 4 bases, and 12 bases lay outside the gene matches. There are 16 residues in the CDR3. This chain uses TRBV6-1 with TRBJ1-1; 8 bases are shared with TRBD1. This TCR derives from a female donor with multiple sclerosis, enrolled in a pregnancy study. The sequenced sample was peripheral blood, obtained after pregnancy. The CDR3 spells CASSARQGRRKTEAFF. CDR3 in DNA: TGTGCCAGCAGTGCCCGACAGGGGAGGAGAAAAACTGAAGCTTTCTTT.